The 27 T cell receptor beta chains listed next were all sequenced from one sample in a study of shared clonotypes between healthy human individuals (dated by TCRdb to about 2020). Library preparation used the immunoSEQ multiplex PCR assay. Held by TCRdb, this immuneACCESS table contains in-frame sequences only and omits some clones. Under half of the omission traces to an unresolved V gene where checked; the cause of the rest is unknown. Across this sample there are hundreds of thousands of clones, with roughly four fifths seen only once. Approximately 12% of the sample goes to the ten largest clones. The sequenced material came from PBMCs. These receptors originate from a woman aged 40 to 55 in good health. Some clones in this sample may be carry-over from other donors' samples.

To note about this clone: A far larger clone is just one base off, so this is likely a read error. Other DNA sequences in the sample encode the same CDR3. The chain is built from TRBV29-1 and TRBJ2-5; D ambiguous. Germline values: CDR1 SQVTM, CDR2 ANQGSEA. This CDR3 spans 11 amino acids. Trimming took off 4 bases at V and 2 bases at J, with 5 bases between the two ends. CDR3 region: CSVVEQETQYF. CDR3 coding DNA: TGCAGCGTTGTAGAGCAAGAGACCCAGTACTTC.

A word on this clone: Only one base separates this from a far larger clonotype, so it likely reflects a read error. CDR3 sequence reads: CAWCLPVSKAFF. The CDR3 DNA sequence: TGTGCCTGGTGTCTCCCTGTGTCGAAAGCTTTCTTT. The chain is built from TRBV30 and TRBJ1-1; D not resolved. Germline loops: CDR1 GTSNPN, CDR2 SVGIG (reference sequence). The V end lost 5 bases, the J end lost 9 bases, and 16 bases lay between the germline ends. CDR3 length: 12 residues.

Remarks on this clone: The junction shows a germline mismatch at one end, possibly a read error. The genes are TRBV7-6 and TRBJ2-1; TRBD2 agrees at 12 bases. CDR1 is SGHVS, CDR2 FNYEAQ, per germline. The CDR3 is made up of 16 amino acids. The CDR3 region is CASSWLLAGGYSEQFF. In DNA form, the CDR3 reads TGTGCCAGCAGCTGGCTACTAGCGGGAGGCTACAGTGAGCAGTTCTTC.

On this clone itself: The junction departs from the called germline gene at one end, perhaps through a read error. V and J are TRBV7-8 and TRBJ2-1, with D unclear. Germline-derived CDR1 and CDR2 are SGHVS and FQNEAQ. The CDR3 totals 16 residues. The CDR3 loop reads CASSLSFDPPGNGQFF. In DNA form, the CDR3 reads TGTGCCAGCAGCTTAAGTTTCGATCCCCCTGGAAATGGGCAGTTCTTC.

The chain recombines TRBV11-3 with TRBJ2-1, with D possibly being TRBD2 (6 bases). Germline assignment: CDR1 SGHNT and CDR2 YENEEA. Trimming shortened V by 1 base and J by 0 bases, and 10 bases separated the two germline ends. The CDR3 runs to 16 residues. The CDR3 here is CASSLGRDPSYNEQFF. The CDR3 DNA sequence: TGTGCCAGCAGCTTAGGGCGGGACCCCTCCTACAATGAGCAGTTCTTC.

The rearrangement uses TRBV30 and TRBJ2-2, with 12 bases identical to TRBD2. CDR3 size: 16 residues. V gave up 7 bases and J gave up 3 bases; unmatched junction bases: 9. Germline values: CDR1 GTSNPN, CDR2 SVGIG (reference sequence). The CDR3 reads CAFDPGLAGYTGELFF. CDR3 coding DNA: TGTGCCTTCGACCCGGGACTAGCGGGTTACACCGGGGAGCTGTTTTTT.

There are many counts of this clone. The genes are TRBV5-1 and TRBJ2-7; 7 nucleotides match TRBD1. CDR1 is SGHRS, CDR2 YFSETQ, per germline. The CDR3 covers 15 residues. V shed 3 bases, J shed 1 base, and the junction held 7 bases outside the gene matches. In nucleotides, the CDR3 is TGCGCCAGCAGCTCCACCGGGACAGAGTCCTACGAGCAGTACTTC. Protein: CASSSTGTESYEQYF.

The chain employs TRBV30 and TRBJ2-7, with D perhaps assigned TRBD1 or TRBD2 (5 bases each). The CDR3 covers 14 residues. V was cut by 0 bases and J by 2 bases, with 11 bases left in between. Germline lookup yields CDR1 GTSNPN and CDR2 SVGIG (reference sequence). The CDR3 protein is CAWSVGREPYEQYF. CDR3 DNA sequence: TGTGCCTGGAGTGTAGGCAGGGAGCCCTACGAGCAGTACTTC.

The rearrangement links TRBV28 to TRBJ2-7; tentative D call: TRBD1 (6 bases). Trimming cost V 2 bases and J 4 bases, with 12 bases left between them. Germline loops: CDR1 MDHEN, CDR2 SYDVKM. CDR3 size: 14 residues. This chain's CDR3 is CASSLDRSAYEQYF. CDR3 DNA: TGTGCCAGCAGTTTAGACAGGTCCGCGTACGAGCAGTACTTC. The full variable domain, its missing parts supplied by reference TRBV28 and TRBJ2-7, is DVKVTQSSRYLVKRTGEKVFLECVQDMDHENMFWYRQDPGLGLRLIYFSYDVKMKEKGDIPEGYSVSREKKERFSLILESASTNQTSMYLCASSLDRSAYEQYFGPGTRLTVT.

V gene TRBV2 combines with J gene TRBJ2-4; possible D gene TRBD2, 5 bases. V shed 1 base and J shed 11 bases, with 18 bases lying between them. This CDR3 region has 15 residues. Germline CDR1 is SNHLY and CDR2 is FYNNEI. CDR3 sequence reads: CASSEVRVSGIVQYF. The CDR3 nucleotides are TGTGCCAGCAGTGAAGTGAGGGTATCGGGTATCGTTCAGTACTTC.

In nucleotides, the CDR3 is TGTGCCAGCAGTTTCGAACAGGGTATTAACAATGAGCAGTTCTTC. It translates to CASSFEQGINNEQFF. J is TRBJ2-1 and V is TRBV28; possible D gene TRBD1, 6 bases. CDR3 length: 15 residues. Trimming cost V 3 bases and J 5 bases, with 14 bases left between them. CDR1 and CDR2 (germline): MDHEN, SYDVKM.

The rearrangement links TRBV6-6 to TRBJ1-6; D uncertain. CDR1 and CDR2 from the germline V gene are MNHNY and SVGAGI (reference sequence). The CDR3 runs to 13 residues. Trimming left V 11 bases short and J 9 bases short, with 17 bases between. The CDR3 reads CAGTPSPSSPLHF. CDR3 sequence (DNA): TGTGCCGGCACACCTTCCCCTTCTTCACCCCTCCACTTT.

The chain recombines TRBV6-5 with TRBJ1-5; D remains ambiguous. Germline loops: CDR1 MNHEY, CDR2 SVGAGI. The CDR3 has 16 amino acids. V was cut by 2 bases and J by 6 bases, with 17 bases left in between. The CDR3 nucleotides read TGTGCCAGCAGTTACAGATACCCTAGTGGGTCTCAGCCCCAGCATTTT. This translates into CASSYRYPSGSQPQHF.

The chain is built from TRBV6-5 and TRBJ2-7, with TRBD2 matching 8 bases. With V trimmed by 0 bases and J by 4 bases, 2 bases remained unmatched. This CDR3 has 14 residues. Germline values: CDR1 MNHEY, CDR2 SVGAGI. The CDR3 nucleotides are TGTGCCAGCAGTTACTCGGGACTAGTTTACGAGCAGTACTTC. Protein sequence: CASSYSGLVYEQYF.

The V gene is TRBV7-9, the J gene TRBJ1-5; tentatively, D is TRBD1 (5 bases). The CDR3 contains 15 residues. Germline CDR1 and CDR2: SEHNR and FQNEAQ (reference sequence). V lost 5 bases and J 2 bases, leaving 13 bases between the germline ends. The CDR3 protein is CASSPRGGGNQPQHF. The CDR3 region has the DNA TGTGCCAGCAGCCCACGGGGAGGGGGCAATCAGCCCCAGCATTTT. Drawing the rest from reference TRBV7-9 and TRBJ1-5, the complete variable domain is DTGVSQNPRHKITKRGQNVTFRCDPISEHNRLYWYRQTLGQGPEFLTYFQNEAQLEKSRLLSDRFSAERPKGSFSTLEIQRTEQGDSAMYLCASSPRGGGNQPQHFGDGTRLSIL.

The V gene is TRBV18, the J gene TRBJ2-1; D might be TRBD1 (5 bases). This CDR3 comprises 13 residues. V was pared by 0 bases and J by 9 bases, with 9 bases between. The germline gives CDR1 KGHSH, CDR2 LQKENI. The CDR3 here is CASSPPFRGEQFF. The CDR3 bases are TGTGCCAGCTCACCACCGTTTAGGGGTGAGCAGTTCTTC.

This clone was counted a single time. V and J are TRBV28 and TRBJ2-1; tentative D call: TRBD1 (6 bases). Germline V lookup: CDR1 MDHEN, CDR2 SYDVKM. CDR3 size: 13 residues. Trimming left V 2 bases short and J 8 bases short, with 10 bases between. The CDR3 sequence: CASSLQGLDEQFF. The CDR3 coding sequence is TGTGCCAGCAGTTTACAGGGGTTGGATGAGCAGTTCTTC.

CDR3 nucleotides: TGTGCCAGCAGCCTCCGGAGGGACGCGCCCCAGCATTTT. This encodes CASSLRRDAPQHF. The chain is built from TRBV7-2 and TRBJ1-5; D is perhaps TRBD1 (5 bases). Germline lookup yields CDR1 SGHTA and CDR2 FQGNSA. This CDR3 has 13 amino acids. Between the trimmed V and J ends, which lost 5 bases and 9 bases, there was a span of 14 bases. The full variable domain, in which reference TRBV7-2 and TRBJ1-5 provide the parts outside the CDR3, is GAGVSQSPSNKVTEKGKDVELRCDPISGHTALYWYRQSLGQGLEFLIYFQGNSAPDKSGLPSDRFSAERTGGSVSTLTIQRTQQEDSAVYLCASSLRRDAPQHFGDGTRLSIL.

The chain carries TRBV7-3 and TRBJ2-2; D is unresolved. The J call is doubtful: the DNA matches TRBJ1-3 better. Looked up from germline, CDR1 is SGHTA and CDR2 is FQGTGA. The CDR3 extends over 14 amino acids. The CDR3 loop is CASSPDISGNTIYF. The CDR3 DNA reads TGTGCCAGCAGCCCTGACATCTCTGGAAACACCATATATTTT.

This clone was detected a few times. CDR3 sequence (DNA): TGTGCCAGCAGTGACGCGGCGGGGGCTAGCTATGGCTACACCTTC. Its translation is CASSDAAGASYGYTF. This chain links TRBV6-4 with TRBJ1-2; perhaps TRBD1 as D (6 bases). Germline V gene sequence: CDR1 MRHNA, CDR2 SNTAGT. CDR3 size: 15 residues. The V and J ends lost 2 bases and 4 bases respectively, with 14 bases between them.

The chain recombines TRBV7-9 with TRBJ1-4; 9 bases agree with TRBD1. The V gene end was trimmed by 5 bases and the J gene end by 8 bases; junction bases not matched to a gene: 6. Looked up from germline, CDR1 is SEHNR and CDR2 is FQNEAQ (reference sequence). This CDR3 contains 14 residues. The chain's CDR3 is CASSRTGVREKLFF. The CDR3, as DNA: TGTGCCAGCAGCAGGACAGGGGTCAGGGAAAAACTGTTTTTT.

This clone was seen a single time. This chain connects TRBV5-4 to TRBJ2-1; D is uncertain. The V and J ends lost 2 bases and 2 bases respectively, with 11 bases between them. The germline gives CDR1 SGHNT, CDR2 YYREEE (reference sequence). This CDR3 region has 15 residues. The CDR3 coding sequence is TGTGCCAGCAGCTTAGGAAAGAGACCCTACAATGAGCAGTTCTTC. As protein: CASSLGKRPYNEQFF.

This chain uses TRBV7-8 with TRBJ2-5; no definite D call. The end of the DNA is better explained by TRBJ2-7, so the J call may be wrong. Germline V gene sequence: CDR1 SGHVS, CDR2 FQNEAQ. CDR3 length: 10 residues. The CDR3 is CANNQAEQYF. CDR3 in DNA: TGTGCCAACAACCAGGCCGAGCAGTACTTC.

The V call is TRBV10-3, the J call TRBJ2-1; 7 bases are shared with TRBD2. Looked up from germline, CDR1 is ENHRY and CDR2 is SYGVKD. The CDR3 spans 13 residues. The ends lost 10 bases at V and 5 bases at J; junction bases unmatched: 8. The chain's CDR3 is CATRTREDNEQFF. DNA for the CDR3: TGTGCCACCCGGACTAGAGAGGACAATGAGCAGTTCTTC.

The rearrangement joins TRBV6-1 to TRBJ1-5, with 9 nucleotides matching TRBD1. The CDR3 contains 15 residues. The ends lost 5 bases at V and 4 bases at J; junction bases unmatched: 6. CDR1 is MNHNS and CDR2 is SASEGT in the germline V gene. The CDR3: CASSWDRASNQPQHF. As DNA, the CDR3 is TGTGCCAGCAGTTGGGACAGGGCCTCAAATCAGCCCCAGCATTTT.

This chain connects TRBV5-5 to TRBJ2-1; 8 bases line up with TRBD2. The V segment lost 0 bases and the J segment 4 bases; nucleotides outside the gene matches: 6. Germline V gene lookup returns CDR1 SGHKS and CDR2 YYEKEE (reference sequence). The CDR3 runs to 16 residues. The CDR3 DNA is TGTGCCAGCAGCTTGGAAGCGGGAGATTATTACAATGAGCAGTTCTTC. This encodes CASSLEAGDYYNEQFF.

The chain recombines TRBV7-2 with TRBJ2-7; D gene unclear. The CDR3 spans 13 residues. Germline V gene sequence: CDR1 SGHTA, CDR2 FQGNSA. V was pared by 5 bases and J by 5 bases, with 13 bases between. The CDR3 DNA follows: TGTGCCAGCAGCCCATGGCGGCGCAACGAGCAGTACTTC. It yields the protein CASSPWRRNEQYF.